What follows are 20 T cell receptor beta chains derived from one specimen sequenced in a study of T cell repertoires in cytomegalovirus infection (dated by TCRdb to between 2019 and 2020). These receptors' antigens are unknown. Sequencing was carried out with an Illumina HiSeq 1500. The public sequencing data were trimmed at Q25 with fastp and processed into clonotypes with MiXCR by TCRdb, which kept only in-frame beta chains. Each CDR3 protein appears once, grouped with its most common genes and DNA. Present in this sample are 100,000 to 150,000 distinct CDR3 sequences, approximately 30% of which were seen just once. Approximately 50% of the sample belongs to the ten largest clones. In the paper's terms, the treatment or condition label means: in vitro stimulation with specific CMV peptide epitopes to enrich CMV-specific T cells. The sequencing used CD8+ T cells from cultured PBMCs, collected from culture after CMV antigen stimulation. Source of these receptors: a human donor in good health (CMV status not recorded). Some clones in this sample may be carry-over from other donors' samples.

This chain links TRBV7-2 with TRBJ2-7; 7 bases are shared with TRBD2. Germline trimming cut 5 bases from V and 5 bases from J; bases unmatched to any gene: 9. Looked up from germline, CDR1 is SGHTA and CDR2 is FQGNSA. The length of the CDR3 is 14 residues. CDR3 coding DNA: TGTGCCAGCAGCCCCGGGGGGAGGGTCAACGAGCAGTACTTC. Translating it yields CASSPGGRVNEQYF.

This clonotype came up many times. The V and J genes are TRBV7-3 and TRBJ2-3, with 8 bases identical to TRBD2. This CDR3 contains 14 residues. The J segment lost 5 bases and the V segment lost 5 bases, leaving 6 bases of the junction unmatched. The germline gives CDR1 SGHTA, CDR2 FQGTGA. The CDR3, as DNA: TGTGCCAGCAGCCTCTCGGGGGGGCGAGATACGCAGTATTTT. This gives the protein CASSLSGGRDTQYF.

V gene TRBV7-2 combines with J gene TRBJ2-1, with 8 bases aligning to TRBD1. V gave up 5 bases and J gave up 8 bases; unmatched junction bases: 8. This CDR3 has 14 residues. Germline assignment: CDR1 SGHTA and CDR2 FQGNSA. The CDR3 spells CASSEDRGYDEQFF. The CDR3 DNA follows: TGTGCCAGCAGCGAAGACAGGGGTTATGATGAGCAGTTCTTC.

This clonotype has just a few counts. The V call is TRBV7-2, the J call TRBJ1-5; D ambiguous. CDR3 length: 15 residues. V was trimmed by 0 bases and J by 5 bases, leaving 11 bases between them. CDR1 and CDR2 (germline): SGHTA, FQGNSA. CDR3 nucleotides: TGTGCCAGCAGCTTAGCCCCATCCCGGGATCAGCCCCAGCATTTT. It encodes CASSLAPSRDQPQHF.

This clonotype has just a few counts. V usage is TRBV7-2 and J usage is TRBJ1-2, with D hard to call. CDR1 is SGHTA and CDR2 is FQGNSA in the germline V gene. The ends were cut back, 4 bases at V and 5 bases at J, with 11 bases in the middle. This CDR3 is 13 amino acids long. Here the CDR3 reads CASSSHWEYGYTF. In nucleotides, the CDR3 is TGTGCCAGCAGCTCCCATTGGGAGTATGGCTACACCTTC. The variable domain in full, with the rest retrieved from reference TRBV7-2 and TRBJ1-2, is GAGVSQSPSNKVTEKGKDVELRCDPISGHTALYWYRQSLGQGLEFLIYFQGNSAPDKSGLPSDRFSAERTGGSVSTLTIQRTQQEDSAVYLCASSSHWEYGYTFGSGTRLTVV.

CDR3 amino acids: CASSTLRDAPRPGELFF. The CDR3 DNA sequence: TGTGCCAGCAGTACACTTCGGGACGCGCCTAGGCCCGGGGAGCTGTTTTTT. The chain couples TRBV12-3 or TRBV12-4 to TRBJ2-2, with D perhaps TRBD1 or TRBD2 (5 bases each). V lost 5 bases, J lost 6 bases, and 22 bases lay in between. This CDR3 spans 17 amino acids.

This clonotype occurred a few times. This chain connects TRBV25-1 to TRBJ2-5, with TRBD2 matching over 8 bases. Trimming cost V 10 bases and J 4 bases; bases outside gene matches: 17. CDR3 length: 16 residues. Germline V CDR1 and CDR2: MGHDK, SYGVNS. The CDR3 bases are TGTGCCACCCTGGTACGGGGGGGGCCCCAGGGAGAGACCCAGTACTTC. Its protein is CATLVRGGPQGETQYF.

J is TRBJ2-1 and V is TRBV7-8; weak D call: TRBD1 (6 bases). This CDR3 region has 12 residues. Trimming cost V 7 bases and J 4 bases, with 8 bases left between them. Per germline, CDR1 SGHVS and CDR2 FQNEAQ. CDR3 coding DNA: TGTGCCAGCATGACAGGATACAATGAGCAGTTCTTC. Protein sequence: CASMTGYNEQFF.

This clonotype occurred many times. The chain joins TRBV3-1 to TRBJ1-4; weak D call: TRBD1 (5 bases). Between the trimmed V and J ends, which lost 5 bases and 4 bases, there was a span of 11 bases. Per germline, CDR1 LGHDT and CDR2 YNNKEL (reference sequence). The CDR3 has 14 residues. The CDR3 reads CASSSTVLNEKLFF. CDR3 in DNA: TGTGCCAGCAGCTCGACAGTCCTTAATGAAAAACTGTTTTTT. Based on the CDR3 plus reference TRBV3-1 and TRBJ1-4, the full variable domain is DTAVSQTPKYLVTQMGNDKSIKCEQNLGHDTMYWYKQDSKKFLKIMFSYNNKELIINETVPNRFSPKSPDKAHLNLHINSLELGDSAVYFCASSSTVLNEKLFFGSGTQLSVL.

This clonotype was seen only a few times. The chain couples TRBV6-2 or TRBV6-3 to TRBJ2-1; the D is unclear. Trimming pared 0 bases from V and 10 bases from J, leaving 7 bases between. CDR3 size: 12 residues. Germline CDR1 reads MNHEY; CDR2 reads SVGEGT. CDR3 sequence reads: CASSYSVPEQFF. The CDR3 nucleotides are TGTGCCAGCAGTTACTCAGTCCCGGAGCAGTTCTTC.

This clonotype has a handful of counts. The chain combines TRBV27 with TRBJ2-7; 7 nucleotides line up with TRBD2. Trimming removed 4 bases from V and 4 bases from J; junction bases left unmatched: 10. In germline, CDR1 is MNHEY, CDR2 SMNVEV (reference sequence). The CDR3 runs to 15 residues. CDR3 bases: TGTGCCAGCAGTTCTTCACTGGCGGGGGATTACGAGCAGTACTTC. Translation: CASSSSLAGDYEQYF.

The gene calls are TRBV6-2 or TRBV6-3 and TRBJ1-6, with TRBD1 matching 9 bases. This CDR3 has 14 amino acids. V lost 5 bases, J lost 10 bases, and 6 bases stayed unmatched. The germline gives CDR1 MNHEY, CDR2 SVGEGT. The CDR3 DNA reads as TGTGCCAGCAGTCCTAACAGGGGGCTCTCACCCCTCCACTTT. Translation gives CASSPNRGLSPLHF.

Ten or more counts support this clonotype. The rearrangement joins TRBV6-1 to TRBJ2-1, with unresolved D. Germline V gene lookup returns CDR1 MNHNS and CDR2 SASEGT. Trimming took 11 bases from V and 6 from J, leaving 2 bases between them. The CDR3 spans 8 residues. Here the CDR3 reads CAVNEQFF. The CDR3 nucleotides are TGTGCCGTCAATGAGCAGTTCTTC.

This chain links TRBV6-6 with TRBJ1-3, with D maybe TRBD1 (6 bases). V was pared by 0 bases and J by 3 bases, with 9 bases between. CDR3 length: 15 residues. Germline CDR1 reads MNHNY; CDR2 reads SVGAGI (reference sequence). The CDR3 coding sequence is TGTGCCAGCAGTTACTCAGGGGGGAGTGGAAACACCATATATTTT. It is translated as CASSYSGGSGNTIYF.

On this clonotype itself: A read error may account for a junction end that differs from germline. The rearrangement uses TRBV7-9 and TRBJ1-2, with unresolved D. CDR3 length: 18 residues. Germline values: CDR1 SEHNR, CDR2 FQNEAQ (reference sequence). CDR3 region: CASGLAQHGVDANYGYTF. For the CDR3, the DNA is TGTGCCAGCGGCTTAGCACAGCACGGGGTGGATGCTAACTATGGCTACACCTTC.

This clonotype came up many times. The chain combines TRBV9 with TRBJ2-1; no definite D call. This CDR3 contains 10 residues. V shed 7 bases and J shed 6 bases, with 5 bases lying between them. The V gene's germline CDR1 is SGDLS and CDR2 YYNGEE. The CDR3 spells CASGSNEQFF. The CDR3 DNA follows: TGTGCCAGCGGTTCCAATGAGCAGTTCTTC. Variable domain in full (rest from reference TRBV9 and TRBJ2-1): DSGVTQTPKHLITATGQRVTLRCSPRSGDLSVYWYQQSLDQGLQFLIQYYNGEERAKGNILERFSAQQFPDLHSELNLSSLELGDSALYFCASGSNEQFFGPGTRLTVL.

This chain joins TRBV3-1 and TRBJ2-3, with 8 positions matching TRBD2. The CDR3 covers 18 residues. Per germline, CDR1 LGHDT and CDR2 YNNKEL (reference sequence). J lost 3 bases, V lost 3 bases, and 14 bases had no gene match. The CDR3 coding sequence is TGTGCCAGCAGCCAGACACTCGGGGGGGGGCTAGTGACAGATACGCAGTATTTT. Translation: CASSQTLGGGLVTDTQYF.

This clonotype showed up just once. V usage is TRBV6-4 and J usage is TRBJ1-2; 10 bases are a match to TRBD1. V shed 0 bases and J 7 bases; nucleotides not matched to a gene: 11. The CDR3 is made up of 17 amino acids. CDR1 is MRHNA, CDR2 SNTAGT, per germline. The CDR3 spells CASSDSRQGAIGSGYTF. In DNA, the CDR3 is TGTGCCAGCAGTGACTCCAGACAGGGGGCGATCGGTAGTGGCTACACCTTC.

Turning to this clonotype: A read error may explain this, as a much larger clone is one base away. The chain uses TRBV7-6 and TRBJ2-1; 8 positions agree with TRBD2. J gave up 0 bases and V 0 bases, and 13 bases lay outside the gene matches. The CDR3 is made up of 20 amino acids. Germline values: CDR1 SGHVS, CDR2 FNYEAQ. CDR3 coding DNA: TGTGCCAGCAGCTTAGCTCGGGGACTAGTGGGGGCAAGCTCCTACAATGAGCAGTTCTTC. Its protein is CASSLARGLVGASSYNEQFF.

This rearrangement joins TRBV27 to TRBJ1-2; D is unresolved. The germline gives CDR1 MNHEY, CDR2 SMNVEV (reference sequence). The CDR3 sequence is 13 residues long. V lost 2 bases and J lost 6, with 10 bases in between. The CDR3 region has the DNA TGTGCCAGCAGTTTACGGGGTAGGGATGGCTACACCTTC. Encoded protein: CASSLRGRDGYTF.